The 8 T cell receptor beta chains below all came from one sample that was sequenced in a study of CD8+ T cells in alopecia areata. Cells from pooled cutaneous lymph nodes were sorted by CD4, CD8alpha, NKG2D, NKG2ACE and other markers. Isolated RNA was reverse transcribed into cDNA used as the sequencing template. Libraries were prepared by immunoSEQ multiplex PCR; TCRdb keeps only in-frame clonotypes and omits some of them. There are 20,000 or so clones in the sample, none observed a single time. The sequencing input was CD8+ T cells sorted from a lymph node. These receptors all stem from a C3H/HeJ mouse with alopecia areata. The mouse strain carries the MHC haplotype H2-k.

This clone was observed many times. The listed genes are named as in mouse. The CDR3 reads CASSDWQGGAETLYF. The DNA read from the CDR3 is TGTGCCAGCAGTGATTGGCAGGGTGGAGCAGAA. The chain links TRBV13-1 to TRBJ2-3; tentative D call: TRBD1 (5 bases). The read finishes 4 residues shy of the CDR3 end, and the germline J gene is used to complete it. Deletions cut 1 base from V and 3 bases from J, with 12 bases between. CDR1 is NSHNY and CDR2 is SYGAGN in the germline V gene. This CDR3 is built from 15 residues.

Points on this clone: Gene names refer to mouse genes. The read finishes 4 residues shy of the CDR3 end, and the germline J gene is used to complete it. The genes are TRBV31 and TRBJ1-2; tentatively, D is TRBD1 (6 bases). The CDR3 contains 12 residues. Germline CDR1 GKSSPN, CDR2 SITVG. This CDR3 is CAWGLGGRDYTF. CDR3 DNA (partial): TGTGCCTGGGGACTGGGGGGGCGC.

This clone was observed at least ten times. TCRdb and the translated DNA give different amino acids at residue 12; the protein presented here is the one translated from the DNA. The gene names given are mouse names. The read ends 3 residues shy of where the CDR3 ends; the end is completed using the germline J gene. V gene TRBV17 combines with J gene TRBJ1-6, with D possibly TRBD1 on 6 matching bases. TRBJ1-6 is placed among ORFs of uncertain function. Germline V gene data show CDR1 as MNHDT and CDR2 as YYDKIL. CDR3 length: 15 residues. Trimming took off 2 bases at V and 4 bases at J, with 9 bases between the two ends. The CDR3 DNA, read in part, is TGTGCTAGCAGTAGAAGTGGACAGTATAATTCGCCC. Encoded protein: CASSRSGQYNSP. The full CDR3 is CASSRSGQYNSPLYF.

The table lists this clone with a few counts. This may be a read error, as it is one base from a much larger clone. Mouse gene names apply. The read ends 4 residues early relative to the CDR3; the germline J gene fills the gap. The rearrangement uses TRBV19 and TRBJ2-5, with 10 positions matching TRBD2. CDR1 and CDR2 from the germline V gene are FNHDT and SITEND (reference sequence). The CDR3 has 13 residues. CDR3 DNA, as far as it was read: TGTGCCAGCAGTCCGGGACTGGGGGAC. Translated, it gives CASSPGLGD. The CDR3 in full is CASSPGLGDTQYF.

This clone was counted only a few times. Gene names are mouse gene names. The read comes to an end 4 residues before the CDR3 does, leaving the germline J gene to fill in the end. The chain carries TRBV14 and TRBJ2-7; the D gene is possibly TRBD2 (6 bases). The germline V gene encodes CDR1 SGHDT and CDR2 FRDEAV. This CDR3 comprises 14 residues. Trimming pared 2 bases from V and 3 bases from J, leaving 12 bases between. The CDR3 spells CASSLTGGNYEQYF. Partial CDR3 DNA: TGTGCCAGCAGTTTGACCGGGGGGAACTAT.

This clone is deemed medium-sized. The gene names here belong to mouse. The DNA ends 4 residues before the CDR3 does, and the rest of the CDR3 is filled in from the germline J gene. The genes are TRBV13-3 and TRBJ2-1, with 11 bases identical to TRBD1. This CDR3 contains 13 residues. CDR1 NNHDY and CDR2 SYVADS come from the germline V gene. Germline trimming cut 7 bases from V and 3 bases from J; bases unmatched to any gene: 0. The DNA read from the CDR3 is TGTGCCAGCGGGACAGGGGGCTATGCT. It encodes CASGTGGYA. The CDR3 reads in full as CASGTGGYAEQFF.

A remark on this clone: Mouse germline and gene names are used. The read falls 4 residues short of the CDR3 end, and the missing part is taken from the germline J gene. The rearrangement joins TRBV19 to TRBJ2-5; 14 positions match TRBD2. CDR3 length: 14 residues. Germline CDR1 FNHDT, CDR2 SITEND (reference sequence). Here the CDR3 reads CASSGTGGADTQYF. CDR3 bases read: TGTGCCAGCAGTGGGACTGGGGGGGCGGAC.

There are many counts of this clone. The gene symbols are mouse symbols. The DNA ends 4 residues before the CDR3 does, and the rest of the CDR3 is filled in from the germline J gene. The chain has TRBV13-3 and TRBJ1-1; 10 bases agree with TRBD1. The CDR3 runs to 15 residues. Germline trimming cut 5 bases from V and 1 base from J; bases unmatched to any gene: 5. Per germline, CDR1 NNHDY and CDR2 SYVADS. The CDR3 sequence: CASRHRDRGNTEVFF. CDR3 DNA (partial): TGTGCCAGCAGACACCGGGACAGGGGAAACACA.